This T cell receptor beta chain was profiled in a study of cytotoxic CD8 clonotypes in ibrutinib-treated CLL. Profiling relied on immunoSEQ multiplex PCR, and the TCRdb table lists in-frame clones only, not all of them. The sample records fewer than 35,000 clones, roughly 85% being singletons. Germline V gene data show CDR1 as SGHTA and CDR2 as FQGNSA. The CDR3 has 15 amino acids. V was pared by 4 bases and J by 6 bases, with 13 bases between. Sequencing was performed on PBMCs, taken after 24 months of ibrutinib treatment. The sequence derives from a human donor with chronic lymphocytic leukemia. The chain employs TRBV7-2 and TRBJ1-6, with D maybe TRBD1 (5 bases). The CDR3 sequence is CASSSMGGTNSPLHF. In nucleotides, the CDR3 is TGTGCCAGCAGCTCAATGGGGGGGACTAATTCACCCCTCCACTTT.